One sample yielded the 10 T cell receptor beta chains listed below, sequenced in a study of CD8 T cells in ankylosing spondylitis. TCRdb re-called the 5' RACE reads with MiXCR, one entry per CDR3 protein. The sample has 110,000 to 150,000 distinct CDR3 sequences; approximately 8.4% are singletons. The sequenced sample was synovial fluid, either unsorted or a sorted T cell fraction (not recorded which). The receptor set was obtained from a male donor with ankylosing spondylitis.

The chain joins TRBV9 to TRBJ2-7; D is unresolved. V was shortened by 4 bases and J by 0 bases, with 11 bases between the two germline ends. Germline CDR1 and CDR2: SGDLS and YYNGEE. The CDR3 contains 14 residues. The CDR3: CASSPRLDSYEQYF. In nucleotides, the CDR3 is TGTGCCAGCAGCCCACGACTGGACTCCTACGAGCAGTACTTC.

There are many counts of this clonotype. The chain couples TRBV28 to TRBJ2-7, with 9 positions matching TRBD2. This CDR3 is built from 15 residues. CDR1 and CDR2 (germline): MDHEN, SYDVKM. Losses at the gene ends were 2 bases for V and 11 bases for J; bases not matched to a gene: 13. The CDR3 reads CASSLVEGLATRKYF. The CDR3 DNA sequence: TGTGCCAGCAGTTTAGTAGAGGGACTAGCAACTAGAAAGTACTTC.

This clonotype was observed a handful of times. V is TRBV9 and J is TRBJ1-2; D gene ambiguous. Germline V gives CDR1 SGDLS, CDR2 YYNGEE. The CDR3 runs 15 residues. V shed 3 bases and J shed 1 base, with 13 bases lying between them. The CDR3 loop reads CASSGPPGGNYGYTF. The CDR3 coding sequence is TGTGCCAGCAGCGGCCCCCCGGGAGGTAACTATGGCTACACCTTC.

The chain links TRBV12-5 to TRBJ1-2; a weak D match, TRBD1 (5 bases). V lost 2 bases and J 7 bases, leaving 11 bases between the germline ends. Germline V CDR1 and CDR2: LGHNT, FRNRAP. CDR3 length: 13 amino acids. Here the CDR3 DNA reads TGTGCTAGTGGTTTGCATTTTCAGGGTGGCTACACCTTC. Its protein product is CASGLHFQGGYTF.

In its sample, this clonotype was seen many times. V is TRBV20-1 and J is TRBJ1-2; weak D call: TRBD1 (6 bases). The germline gives CDR1 DFQATT, CDR2 SNEGSKA (reference sequence). This CDR3 has 15 amino acids. V was shortened by 4 bases and J by 0 bases, with 15 bases between the two germline ends. The CDR3 nucleotides are TGCAGTGCTACGGAAGGGGGGAACACTAACTATGGCTACACCTTC. This codes for CSATEGGNTNYGYTF.

This clonotype came up many times. The CDR3 sequence is CASSFIQGATGELFF. CDR3 coding DNA: TGTGCCAGCAGCTTCATTCAGGGTGCGACCGGGGAGCTGTTTTTT. The chain combines TRBV5-4 with TRBJ2-2, with D maybe TRBD1 (5 bases). Trimming shortened V by 2 bases and J by 5 bases, and 13 bases separated the two germline ends. The CDR3 totals 15 residues. Germline CDR1 SGHNT, CDR2 YYREEE (reference sequence). Full variable domain (outside the CDR3, taken from reference TRBV5-4 and TRBJ2-2): ETGVTQSPTHLIKTRGQQVTLRCSSQSGHNTVSWYQQALGQGPQFIFQYYREEENGRGNFPPRFSGLQFPNYSSELNVNALELDDSALYLCASSFIQGATGELFFGEGSRLTVL.

This chain connects TRBV3-1 to TRBJ2-1; the D is unclear. The V end was cut by 0 bases, the J end by 4 bases, with 7 bases between. The CDR3 is 14 residues long. CDR1 LGHDT and CDR2 YNNKEL come from the germline V gene (reference sequence). The DNA for the CDR3 is TGTGCCAGCAGCCAAGACGGGTGGTACAATGAGCAGTTCTTC. It yields the protein CASSQDGWYNEQFF.

The table lists this clonotype with many counts. The genes are TRBV6-1 and TRBJ2-3; tentatively, D is TRBD2 (5 bases). The V gene's germline CDR1 is MNHNS and CDR2 SASEGT. Trimming removed 7 bases from V and 4 bases from J, with 15 bases in between. This CDR3 is 14 amino acids long. The CDR3 coding sequence is TGTGCCAGCACACGGGGTGTGGGCGCAGATACGCAGTATTTT. It specifies CASTRGVGADTQYF.

This clonotype was found many times. The rearrangement uses TRBV6-5 and TRBJ1-2; D remains ambiguous. The CDR3 loop spans 14 amino acids. CDR1 is MNHEY, CDR2 SVGAGI, per germline. Trimming pared 3 bases from V and 6 bases from J, leaving 14 bases between. The CDR3 sequence: CASSYLTGEDGYTF. CDR3 nucleotide sequence: TGTGCCAGCAGTTATCTTACCGGGGAGGATGGCTACACCTTC.

The J gene is TRBJ1-2, the V gene TRBV20-1; no firm D call. The V end lost 6 bases, the J end lost 8 bases, and 13 bases lay between the germline ends. The V gene's germline CDR1 is DFQATT and CDR2 SNEGSKA (reference sequence). The CDR3 is 11 residues long. CDR3 DNA sequence: TGCAGTGCCGAAGATCCTAGGGGCTACACCTTC. Protein sequence: CSAEDPRGYTF.